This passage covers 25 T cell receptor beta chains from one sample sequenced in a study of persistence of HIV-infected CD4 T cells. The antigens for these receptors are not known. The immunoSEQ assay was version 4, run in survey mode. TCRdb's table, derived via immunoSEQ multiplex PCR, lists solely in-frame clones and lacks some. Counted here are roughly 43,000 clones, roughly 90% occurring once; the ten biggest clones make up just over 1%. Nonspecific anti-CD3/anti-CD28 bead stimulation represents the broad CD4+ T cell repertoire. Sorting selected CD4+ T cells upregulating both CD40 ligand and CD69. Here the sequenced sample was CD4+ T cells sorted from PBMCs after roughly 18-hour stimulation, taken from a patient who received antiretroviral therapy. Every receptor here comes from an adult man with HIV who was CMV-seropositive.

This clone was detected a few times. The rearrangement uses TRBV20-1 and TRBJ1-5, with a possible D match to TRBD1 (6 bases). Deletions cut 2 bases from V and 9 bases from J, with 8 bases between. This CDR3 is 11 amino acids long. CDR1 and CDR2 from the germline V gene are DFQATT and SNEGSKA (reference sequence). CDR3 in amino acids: CSARRGGPQHF. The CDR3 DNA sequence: TGCAGTGCTAGACGAGGGGGGCCCCAGCATTTT.

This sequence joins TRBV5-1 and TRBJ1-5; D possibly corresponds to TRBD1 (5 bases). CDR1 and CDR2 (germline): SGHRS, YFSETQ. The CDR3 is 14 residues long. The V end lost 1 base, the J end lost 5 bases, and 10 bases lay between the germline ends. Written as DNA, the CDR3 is TGCGCCAGCAGCTTGATGGGGGACCATCAGCCCCAGCATTTT. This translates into CASSLMGDHQPQHF.

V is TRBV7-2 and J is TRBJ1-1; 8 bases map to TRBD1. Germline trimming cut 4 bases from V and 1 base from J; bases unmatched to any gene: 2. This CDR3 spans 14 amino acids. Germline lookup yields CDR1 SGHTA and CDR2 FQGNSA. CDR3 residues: CASSSGQANTEAFF. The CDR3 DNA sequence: TGTGCCAGCAGCTCGGGACAGGCGAACACTGAAGCTTTCTTT.

The CDR3 DNA reads TGTGCCAGCAGTCAGGGGGGCACTAATGAAAAACTGTTTTTT. Translating gives CASSQGGTNEKLFF. The chain employs TRBV2 and TRBJ1-4; 7 bases are shared with TRBD1. Germline loops: CDR1 SNHLY, CDR2 FYNNEI. The V segment lost 5 bases and the J segment 2 bases; nucleotides outside the gene matches: 2. The CDR3 covers 14 residues.

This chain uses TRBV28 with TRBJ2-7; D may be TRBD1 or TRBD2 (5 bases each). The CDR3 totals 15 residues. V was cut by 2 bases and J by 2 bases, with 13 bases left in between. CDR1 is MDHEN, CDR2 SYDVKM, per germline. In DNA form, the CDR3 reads TGTGCCAGCAGTTTACGGGGCAGTGGCACCTACGAGCAGTACTTC. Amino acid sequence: CASSLRGSGTYEQYF.

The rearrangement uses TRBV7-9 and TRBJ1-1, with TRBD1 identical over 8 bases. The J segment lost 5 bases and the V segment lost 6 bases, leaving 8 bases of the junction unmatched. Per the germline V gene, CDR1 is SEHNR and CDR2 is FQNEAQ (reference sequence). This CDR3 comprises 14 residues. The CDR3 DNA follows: TGTGCCAGCAGACGGAAACAGGGGGAAACTGAAGCTTTCTTT. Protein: CASRRKQGETEAFF.

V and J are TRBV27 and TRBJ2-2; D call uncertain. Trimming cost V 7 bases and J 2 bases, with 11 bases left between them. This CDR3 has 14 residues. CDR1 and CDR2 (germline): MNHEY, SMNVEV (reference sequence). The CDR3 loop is CASTLGRNTGELFF. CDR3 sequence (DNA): TGTGCCAGCACCCTCGGACGTAACACCGGGGAGCTGTTTTTT.

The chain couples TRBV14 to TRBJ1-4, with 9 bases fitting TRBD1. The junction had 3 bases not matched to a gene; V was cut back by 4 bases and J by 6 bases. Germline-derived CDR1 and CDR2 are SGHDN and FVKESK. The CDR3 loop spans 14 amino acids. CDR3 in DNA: TGTGCCAGCAGCCCTAGGACAGGGGATGAAAAACTGTTTTTT. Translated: CASSPRTGDEKLFF.

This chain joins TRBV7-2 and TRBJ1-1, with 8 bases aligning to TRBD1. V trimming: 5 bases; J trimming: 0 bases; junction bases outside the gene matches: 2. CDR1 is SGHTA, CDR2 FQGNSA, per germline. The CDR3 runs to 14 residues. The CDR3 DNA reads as TGTGCCAGCAGCCCGACAGGGGTGAACACTGAAGCTTTCTTT. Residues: CASSPTGVNTEAFF.

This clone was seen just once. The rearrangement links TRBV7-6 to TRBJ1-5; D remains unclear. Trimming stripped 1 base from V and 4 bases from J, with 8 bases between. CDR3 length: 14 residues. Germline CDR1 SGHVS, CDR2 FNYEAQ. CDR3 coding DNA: TGTGCCAGCAGCTTAGGGGAGGGAAATCAGCCCCAGCATTTT. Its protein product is CASSLGEGNQPQHF.

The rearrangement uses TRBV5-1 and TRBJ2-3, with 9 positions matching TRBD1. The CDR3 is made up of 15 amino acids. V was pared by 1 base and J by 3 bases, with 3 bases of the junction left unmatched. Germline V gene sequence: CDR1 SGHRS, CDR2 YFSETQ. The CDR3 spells CASSLTGGLTDTQYF. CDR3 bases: TGCGCCAGCAGCTTGACAGGGGGCTTAACAGATACGCAGTATTTT.

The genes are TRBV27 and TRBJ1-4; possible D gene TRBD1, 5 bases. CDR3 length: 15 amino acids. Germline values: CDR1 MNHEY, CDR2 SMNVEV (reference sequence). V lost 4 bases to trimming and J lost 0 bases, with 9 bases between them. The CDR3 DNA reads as TGTGCCAGCAGTTCCAGACAGTCAACTAATGAAAAACTGTTTTTT. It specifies CASSSRQSTNEKLFF.

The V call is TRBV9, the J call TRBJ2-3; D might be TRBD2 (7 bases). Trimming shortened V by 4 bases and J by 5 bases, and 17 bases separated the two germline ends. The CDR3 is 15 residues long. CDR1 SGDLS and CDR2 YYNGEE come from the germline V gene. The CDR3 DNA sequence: TGTGCCAGCAGCCCCCTAGGGGGAGGGGAAGATACGCAGTATTTT. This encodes CASSPLGGGEDTQYF.

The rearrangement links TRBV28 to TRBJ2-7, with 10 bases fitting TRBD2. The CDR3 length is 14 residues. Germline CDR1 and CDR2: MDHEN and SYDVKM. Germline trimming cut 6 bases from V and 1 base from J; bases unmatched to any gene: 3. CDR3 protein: CASRRTSGSYEQYF. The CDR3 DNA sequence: TGTGCCAGCAGGAGGACTAGCGGATCCTACGAGCAGTACTTC. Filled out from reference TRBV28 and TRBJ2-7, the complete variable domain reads DVKVTQSSRYLVKRTGEKVFLECVQDMDHENMFWYRQDPGLGLRLIYFSYDVKMKEKGDIPEGYSVSREKKERFSLILESASTNQTSMYLCASRRTSGSYEQYFGPGTRLTVT.

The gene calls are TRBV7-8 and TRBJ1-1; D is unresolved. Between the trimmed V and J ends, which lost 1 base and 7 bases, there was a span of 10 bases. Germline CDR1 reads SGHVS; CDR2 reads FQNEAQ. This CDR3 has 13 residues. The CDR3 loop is CASSLVALGEAFF. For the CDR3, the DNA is TGTGCCAGCAGCTTAGTGGCATTAGGTGAAGCTTTCTTT.

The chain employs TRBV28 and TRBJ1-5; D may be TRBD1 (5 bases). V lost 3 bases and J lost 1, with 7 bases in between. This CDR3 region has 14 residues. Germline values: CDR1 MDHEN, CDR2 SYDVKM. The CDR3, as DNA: TGTGCCAGCAGTTTGCCAGGGAGCAATCAGCCCCAGCATTTT. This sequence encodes CASSLPGSNQPQHF. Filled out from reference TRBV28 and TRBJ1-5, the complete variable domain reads DVKVTQSSRYLVKRTGEKVFLECVQDMDHENMFWYRQDPGLGLRLIYFSYDVKMKEKGDIPEGYSVSREKKERFSLILESASTNQTSMYLCASSLPGSNQPQHFGDGTRLSIL.

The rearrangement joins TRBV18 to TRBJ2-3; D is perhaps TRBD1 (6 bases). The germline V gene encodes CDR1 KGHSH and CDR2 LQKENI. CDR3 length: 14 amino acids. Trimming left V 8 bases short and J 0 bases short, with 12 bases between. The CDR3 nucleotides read TGTGCCAGCGCACAGGGTCGGAGCACAGATACGCAGTATTTT. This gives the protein CASAQGRSTDTQYF.

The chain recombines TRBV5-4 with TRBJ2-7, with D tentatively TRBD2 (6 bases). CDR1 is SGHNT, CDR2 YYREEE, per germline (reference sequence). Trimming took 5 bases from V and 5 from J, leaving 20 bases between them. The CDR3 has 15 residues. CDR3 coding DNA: TGTGCCAGCAGTTTTGTCAGTTCTTTAGCGGACGAGCAGTACTTC. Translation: CASSFVSSLADEQYF.

DNA for the CDR3: TGTGCCAGCAGCCCGGGTGGGACTAGAAACAATGAGCAGTTCTTC. Protein sequence: CASSPGGTRNNEQFF. The rearrangement joins TRBV3-1 (or the pseudogene TRBV3-2) to TRBJ2-1; TRBD2 matches at 8 bases. The CDR3 runs 15 residues. The trim removed 4 bases at V and 5 bases at J, leaving 7 bases unmatched. In germline, CDR1 is LGHDT, CDR2 YNNKEL (reference sequence).

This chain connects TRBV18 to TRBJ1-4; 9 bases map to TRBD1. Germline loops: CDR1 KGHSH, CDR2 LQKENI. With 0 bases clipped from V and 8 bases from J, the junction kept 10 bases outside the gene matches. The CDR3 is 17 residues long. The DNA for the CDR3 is TGTGCCAGCTCACCACCGAATCCGGGACAGGGAGGCGAAAAACTGTTTTTT. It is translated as CASSPPNPGQGGEKLFF.

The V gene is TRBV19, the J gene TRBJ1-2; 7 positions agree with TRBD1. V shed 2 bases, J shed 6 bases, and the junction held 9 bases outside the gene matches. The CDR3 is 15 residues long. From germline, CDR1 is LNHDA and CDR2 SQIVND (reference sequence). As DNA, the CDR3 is TGTGCCAGTAGTATATTCCGGGACAGAAGAAATGGCTACACCTTC. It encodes CASSIFRDRRNGYTF.

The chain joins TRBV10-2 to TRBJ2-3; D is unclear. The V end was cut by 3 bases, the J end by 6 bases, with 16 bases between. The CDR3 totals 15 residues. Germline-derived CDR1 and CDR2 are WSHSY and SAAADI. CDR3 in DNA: TGCGCCAGCAGTGAAAACACCCCCCCCGCCGATACGCAGTATTTT. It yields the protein CASSENTPPADTQYF.

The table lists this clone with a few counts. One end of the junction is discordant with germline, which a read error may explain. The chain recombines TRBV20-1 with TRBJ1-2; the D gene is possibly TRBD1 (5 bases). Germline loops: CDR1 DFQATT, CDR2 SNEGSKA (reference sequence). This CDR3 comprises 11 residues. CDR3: CSARDSLGYTF. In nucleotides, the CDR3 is TGCAGTGCGAGAGACAGCCTAGGCTACACCTTC.

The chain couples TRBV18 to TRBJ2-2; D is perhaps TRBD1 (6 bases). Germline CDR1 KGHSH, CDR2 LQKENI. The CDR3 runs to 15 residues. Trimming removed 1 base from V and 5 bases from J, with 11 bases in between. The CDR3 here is CASSPQAGDTGELFF. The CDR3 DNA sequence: TGTGCCAGCTCACCACAGGCAGGGGATACCGGGGAGCTGTTTTTT.

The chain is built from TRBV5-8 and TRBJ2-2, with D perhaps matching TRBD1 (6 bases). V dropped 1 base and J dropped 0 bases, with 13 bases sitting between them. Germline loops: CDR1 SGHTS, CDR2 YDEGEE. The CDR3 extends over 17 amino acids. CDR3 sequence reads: CASSLYKGTPNTGELFF. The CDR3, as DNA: TGTGCCAGCAGCTTGTATAAAGGGACACCGAACACCGGGGAGCTGTTTTTT.